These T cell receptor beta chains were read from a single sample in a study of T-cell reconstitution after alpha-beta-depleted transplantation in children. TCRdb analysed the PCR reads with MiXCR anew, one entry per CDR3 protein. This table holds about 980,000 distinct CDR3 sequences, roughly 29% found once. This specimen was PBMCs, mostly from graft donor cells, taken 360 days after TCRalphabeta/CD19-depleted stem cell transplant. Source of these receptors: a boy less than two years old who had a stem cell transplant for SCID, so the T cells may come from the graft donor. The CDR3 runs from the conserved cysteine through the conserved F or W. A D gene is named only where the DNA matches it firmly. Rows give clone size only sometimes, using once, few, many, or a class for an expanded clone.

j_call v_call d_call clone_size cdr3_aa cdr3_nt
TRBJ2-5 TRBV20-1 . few CSARGGTAQETQYF TGCAGTGCTAGGGGAGGGACAGCCCAAGAGACCCAGTACTTC
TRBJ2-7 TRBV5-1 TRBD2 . CASSRASGGVGEQYF TGCGCCAGCAGCAGGGCTAGCGGGGGCGTCGGGGAGCAGTACTTC
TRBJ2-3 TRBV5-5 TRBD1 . CASGKQGALVTDTQYF TGTGCCAGCGGAAAACAGGGGGCCCTTGTCACAGATACGCAGTATTTT
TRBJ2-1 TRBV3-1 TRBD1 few CASSQGTIPGQGTGEQFF TGTGCCAGCAGCCAAGGAACGATACCGGGACAGGGTACGGGTGAGCAGTTCTTC
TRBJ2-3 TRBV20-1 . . CSARNPAPSTDTQYF TGCAGTGCTAGAAACCCCGCACCTAGCACAGATACGCAGTATTTT
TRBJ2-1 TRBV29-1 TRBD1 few CSGGQGVNNEQFF TGCAGCGGGGGACAGGGGGTTAACAATGAGCAGTTCTTC
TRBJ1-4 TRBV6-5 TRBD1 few CASSSGQGLGTNEKLFF TGTGCCAGCAGTTCGGGACAGGGTTTAGGAACTAATGAAAAACTGTTTTTT
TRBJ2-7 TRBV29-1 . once CRSRPADEQYF TGCAGGTCTCGGCCGGCGGACGAGCAGTACTTC
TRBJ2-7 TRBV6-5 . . CASSYVGSFSYEQYF TGTGCCAGCAGTTACGTCGGCAGCTTCTCCTACGAGCAGTACTTC
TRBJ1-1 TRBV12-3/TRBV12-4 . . CASSFPGDMNTEAFF TGTGCCAGCAGTTTCCCGGGGGACATGAACACTGAAGCTTTCTTT
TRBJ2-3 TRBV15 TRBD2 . CATSRPRGAGGDTQYF TGTGCCACCAGCAGGCCGCGGGGGGCAGGAGGAGATACGCAGTATTTT
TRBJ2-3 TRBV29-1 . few CSVELGRGGGTDTQYF TGCAGCGTTGAGCTGGGGCGGGGCGGGGGCACAGATACGCAGTATTTT
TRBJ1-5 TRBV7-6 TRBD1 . CASSLEPGQGNQPQHF TGTGCCAGCAGCTTAGAACCGGGACAGGGGAATCAGCCCCAGCATTTT
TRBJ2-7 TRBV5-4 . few CASSSWTDEQYF TGTGCCAGCAGCTCCTGGACAGACGAGCAGTACTTC
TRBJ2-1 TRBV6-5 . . CASSFRGADYNEQFF TGTGCCAGCAGTTTTCGGGGGGCCGATTACAATGAGCAGTTCTTC
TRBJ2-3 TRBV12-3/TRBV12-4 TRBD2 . CASSEWRGGSTDTQYF TGTGCCAGCTCTGAATGGCGGGGGGGAAGCACAGATACGCAGTATTTT
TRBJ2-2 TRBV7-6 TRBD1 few CASSLAGTGQGRETGELFF TGTGCCAGCAGCTTAGCCGGGACCGGACAGGGGAGGGAGACCGGGGAGCTGTTTTTT
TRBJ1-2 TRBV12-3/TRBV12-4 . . CASSLLGRGNYGYTF TGTGCCAGCAGCTTGCTTGGGCGGGGGAACTATGGCTACACCTTC
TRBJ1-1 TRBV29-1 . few CSVSETLNTEAFF TGCAGCGTGAGCGAGACTTTGAACACTGAAGCTTTCTTT
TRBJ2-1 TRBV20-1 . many CSAREGVYNEQFF TGCAGTGCTAGAGAGGGCGTATACAATGAGCAGTTCTTC
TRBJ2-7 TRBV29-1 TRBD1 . CSVEGTGTGSYEQYF TGCAGCGTTGAGGGGACAGGTACGGGGTCCTACGAGCAGTACTTC
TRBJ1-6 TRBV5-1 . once CASRHAGESSYNSPLHF TGCGCCAGCAGGCATGCAGGGGAGAGCTCCTATAATTCACCCCTCCACTTT
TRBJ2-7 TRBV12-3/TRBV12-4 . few CASSSGLGAKYEQYF TGTGCCAGCAGTTCAGGCCTAGGCGCTAAGTACGAGCAGTACTTC
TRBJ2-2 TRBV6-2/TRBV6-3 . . CASTQGLSTGELFF TGTGCCAGCACCCAGGGACTCAGCACCGGGGAGCTGTTTTTT
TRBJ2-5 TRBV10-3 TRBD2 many CAISESSTSGGETQYF TGTGCCATCAGTGAGTCGAGTACTAGCGGGGGAGAGACCCAGTACTTC
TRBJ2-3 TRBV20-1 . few CSAGPGTQYF TGCAGTGCTGGGCCGGGTACGCAGTATTTT